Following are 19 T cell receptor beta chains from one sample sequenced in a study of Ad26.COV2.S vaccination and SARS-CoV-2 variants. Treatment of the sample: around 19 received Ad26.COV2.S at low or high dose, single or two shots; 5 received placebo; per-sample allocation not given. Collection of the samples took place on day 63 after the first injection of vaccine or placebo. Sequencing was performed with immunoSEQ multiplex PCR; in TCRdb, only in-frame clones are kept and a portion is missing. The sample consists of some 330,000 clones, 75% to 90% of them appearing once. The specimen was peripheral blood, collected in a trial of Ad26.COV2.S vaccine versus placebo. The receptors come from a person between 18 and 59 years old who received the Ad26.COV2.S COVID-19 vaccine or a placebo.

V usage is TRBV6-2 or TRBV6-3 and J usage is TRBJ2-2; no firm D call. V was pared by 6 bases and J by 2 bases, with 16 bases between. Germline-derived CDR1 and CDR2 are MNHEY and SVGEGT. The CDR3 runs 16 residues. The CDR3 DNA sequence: TGTGCCAGCAGCCCGTATCGGGCTTACAACACCGGGGAGCTGTTTTTT. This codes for CASSPYRAYNTGELFF.

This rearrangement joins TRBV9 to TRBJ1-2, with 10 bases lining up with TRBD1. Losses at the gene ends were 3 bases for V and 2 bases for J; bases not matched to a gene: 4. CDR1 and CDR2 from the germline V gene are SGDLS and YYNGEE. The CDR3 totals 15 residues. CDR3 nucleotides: TGTGCCAGCAGCGGGGGACAGGGGTTAAACTATGGCTACACCTTC. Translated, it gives CASSGGQGLNYGYTF. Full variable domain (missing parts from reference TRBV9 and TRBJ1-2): DSGVTQTPKHLITATGQRVTLRCSPRSGDLSVYWYQQSLDQGLQFLIQYYNGEERAKGNILERFSAQQFPDLHSELNLSSLELGDSALYFCASSGGQGLNYGYTFGSGTRLTVV.

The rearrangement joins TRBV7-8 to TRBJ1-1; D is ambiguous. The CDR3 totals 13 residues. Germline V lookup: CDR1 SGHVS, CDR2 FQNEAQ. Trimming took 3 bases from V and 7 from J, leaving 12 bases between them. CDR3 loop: CASSFSRASEAFF. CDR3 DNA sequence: TGTGCCAGCAGCTTTAGTAGGGCGAGTGAAGCTTTCTTT.

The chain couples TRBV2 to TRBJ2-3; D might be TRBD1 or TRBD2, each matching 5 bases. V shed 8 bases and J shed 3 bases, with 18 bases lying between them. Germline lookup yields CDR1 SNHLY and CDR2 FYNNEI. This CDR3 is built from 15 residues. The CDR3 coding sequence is TGTGCCAGCCCAAGGGGAACAGGAGGTACAGATACGCAGTATTTT. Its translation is CASPRGTGGTDTQYF.

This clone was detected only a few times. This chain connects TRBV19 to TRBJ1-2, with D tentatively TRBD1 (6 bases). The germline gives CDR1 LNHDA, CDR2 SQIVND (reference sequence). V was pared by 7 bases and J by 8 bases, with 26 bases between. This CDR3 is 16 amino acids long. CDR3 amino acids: CASTMDPRGKGYGYTF. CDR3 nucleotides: TGTGCCAGTACGATGGACCCGAGGGGGAAAGGTTACGGCTACACCTTC.

CDR3 in amino acids: CASSVIMTGKYNEQFF. The CDR3 bases are TGTGCCAGCAGCGTTATTATGACAGGGAAATACAATGAGCAGTTCTTC. The V and J genes are TRBV14 and TRBJ2-1; 7 bases line up with TRBD1. The CDR3 spans 16 residues. CDR1 is SGHDN, CDR2 FVKESK, per germline. V trimming: 5 bases; J trimming: 4 bases; junction bases outside the gene matches: 11.

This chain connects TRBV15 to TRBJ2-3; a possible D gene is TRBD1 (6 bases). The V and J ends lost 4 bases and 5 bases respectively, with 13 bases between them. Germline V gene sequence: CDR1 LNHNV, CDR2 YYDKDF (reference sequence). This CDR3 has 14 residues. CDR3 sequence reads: CATSTLTGRDTQYF. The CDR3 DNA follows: TGTGCCACCAGCACATTGACAGGTAGAGATACGCAGTATTTT.

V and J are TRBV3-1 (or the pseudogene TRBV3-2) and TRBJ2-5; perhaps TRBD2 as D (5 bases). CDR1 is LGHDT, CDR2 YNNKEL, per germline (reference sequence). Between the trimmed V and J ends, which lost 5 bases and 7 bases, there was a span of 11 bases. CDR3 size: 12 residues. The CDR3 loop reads CASSSERGTQYF. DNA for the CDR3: TGTGCCAGCAGCTCAGAACGGGGGACCCAGTACTTC.

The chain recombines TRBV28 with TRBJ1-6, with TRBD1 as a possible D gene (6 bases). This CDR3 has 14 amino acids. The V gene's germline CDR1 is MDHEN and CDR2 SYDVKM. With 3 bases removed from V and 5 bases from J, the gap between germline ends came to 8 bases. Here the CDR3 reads CASSFGQNNSPLHF. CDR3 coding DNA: TGTGCCAGCAGTTTTGGACAGAATAATTCACCCCTCCACTTT. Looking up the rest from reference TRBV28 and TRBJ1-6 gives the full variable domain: DVKVTQSSRYLVKRTGEKVFLECVQDMDHENMFWYRQDPGLGLRLIYFSYDVKMKEKGDIPEGYSVSREKKERFSLILESASTNQTSMYLCASSFGQNNSPLHFGNGTRLTVT.

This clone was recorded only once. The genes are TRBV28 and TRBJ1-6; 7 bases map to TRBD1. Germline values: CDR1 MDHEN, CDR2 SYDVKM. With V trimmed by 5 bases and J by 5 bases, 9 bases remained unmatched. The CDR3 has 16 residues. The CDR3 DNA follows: TGTGCCAGCAGTCCCTACCCGGGACAGAATAATTCACCCCTCCACTTT. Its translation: CASSPYPGQNNSPLHF.

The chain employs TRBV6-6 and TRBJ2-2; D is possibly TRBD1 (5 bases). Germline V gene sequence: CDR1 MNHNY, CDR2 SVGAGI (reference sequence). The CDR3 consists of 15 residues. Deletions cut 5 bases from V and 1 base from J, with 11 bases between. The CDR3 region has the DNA TGTGCCAGCAGTACCCCGGACAAGAACACCGGGGAGCTGTTTTTT. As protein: CASSTPDKNTGELFF.

The CDR3 region has the DNA TGTGCCAGCACCGCGGGACTAGCGGGGCCCTACGAGCAGTACTTC. This gives the protein CASTAGLAGPYEQYF. This chain connects TRBV11-2 to TRBJ2-7; 13 nucleotides align to TRBD2. The V segment lost 7 bases and the J segment 2 bases; nucleotides outside the gene matches: 5. Germline V CDR1 and CDR2: SGHAT, FQNNGV. The CDR3 runs to 15 residues.

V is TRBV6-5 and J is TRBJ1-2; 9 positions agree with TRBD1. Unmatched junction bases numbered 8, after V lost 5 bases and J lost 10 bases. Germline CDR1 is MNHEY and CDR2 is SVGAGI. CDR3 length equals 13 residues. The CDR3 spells CASSTGTGYFYTF. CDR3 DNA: TGTGCCAGCAGTACCGGGACAGGGTATTTCTACACCTTC.

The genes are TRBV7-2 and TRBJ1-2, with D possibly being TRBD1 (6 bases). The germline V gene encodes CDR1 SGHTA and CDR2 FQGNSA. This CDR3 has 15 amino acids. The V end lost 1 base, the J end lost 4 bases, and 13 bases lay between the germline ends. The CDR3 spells CASSLGQNRVYGYTF. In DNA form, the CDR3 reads TGTGCCAGCAGCTTAGGTCAGAACAGGGTCTATGGCTACACCTTC.

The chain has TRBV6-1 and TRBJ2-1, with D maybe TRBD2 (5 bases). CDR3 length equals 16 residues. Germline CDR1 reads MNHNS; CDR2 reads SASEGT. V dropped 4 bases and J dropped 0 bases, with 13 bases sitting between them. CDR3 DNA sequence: TGTGCCAGCAGTGGCACTAGTACGGGCTCCTACAATGAGCAGTTCTTC. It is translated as CASSGTSTGSYNEQFF.

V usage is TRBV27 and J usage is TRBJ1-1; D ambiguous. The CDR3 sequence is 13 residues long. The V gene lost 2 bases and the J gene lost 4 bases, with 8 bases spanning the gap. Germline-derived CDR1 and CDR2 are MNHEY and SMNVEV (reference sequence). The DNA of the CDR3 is TGTGCCAGCAGTTTACCTTCCCGCACTGAAGCTTTCTTT. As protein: CASSLPSRTEAFF.

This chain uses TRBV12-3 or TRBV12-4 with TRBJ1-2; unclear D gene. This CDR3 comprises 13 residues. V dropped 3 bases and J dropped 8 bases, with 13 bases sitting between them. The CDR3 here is CASSFFNLEGYTF. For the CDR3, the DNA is TGTGCCAGCAGTTTCTTTAACCTGGAGGGCTACACCTTC.

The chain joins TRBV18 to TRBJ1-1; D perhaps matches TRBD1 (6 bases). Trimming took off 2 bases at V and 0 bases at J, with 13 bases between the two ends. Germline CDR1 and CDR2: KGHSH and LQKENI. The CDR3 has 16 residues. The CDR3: CASSPRTDEMNTEAFF. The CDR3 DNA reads TGTGCCAGCTCACCAAGGACAGATGAGATGAACACTGAAGCTTTCTTT.

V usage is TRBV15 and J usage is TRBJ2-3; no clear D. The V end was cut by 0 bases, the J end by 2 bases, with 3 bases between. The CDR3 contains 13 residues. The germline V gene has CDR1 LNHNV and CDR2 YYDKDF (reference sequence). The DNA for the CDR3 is TGTGCCACCAGCAGAGAGATCACAGATACGCAGTATTTT. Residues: CATSREITDTQYF.